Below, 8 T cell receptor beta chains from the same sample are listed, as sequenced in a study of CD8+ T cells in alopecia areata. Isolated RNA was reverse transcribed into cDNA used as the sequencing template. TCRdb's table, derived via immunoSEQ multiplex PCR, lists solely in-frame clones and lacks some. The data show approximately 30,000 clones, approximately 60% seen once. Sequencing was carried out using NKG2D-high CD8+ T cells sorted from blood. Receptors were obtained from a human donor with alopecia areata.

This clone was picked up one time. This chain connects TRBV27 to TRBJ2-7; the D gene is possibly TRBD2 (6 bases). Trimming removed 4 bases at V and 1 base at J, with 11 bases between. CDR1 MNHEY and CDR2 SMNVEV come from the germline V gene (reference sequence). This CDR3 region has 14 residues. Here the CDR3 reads CASSSGLISYEQYF. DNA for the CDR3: TGTGCCAGCAGTTCGGGACTCATATCCTACGAGCAGTACTTC.

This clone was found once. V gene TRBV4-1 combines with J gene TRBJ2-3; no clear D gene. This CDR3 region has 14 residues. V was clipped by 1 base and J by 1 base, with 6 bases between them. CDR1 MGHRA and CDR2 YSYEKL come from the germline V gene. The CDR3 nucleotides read TGCGCCAGCAGCCAAGGCTGGGGCACAGATACGCAGTATTTT. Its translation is CASSQGWGTDTQYF.

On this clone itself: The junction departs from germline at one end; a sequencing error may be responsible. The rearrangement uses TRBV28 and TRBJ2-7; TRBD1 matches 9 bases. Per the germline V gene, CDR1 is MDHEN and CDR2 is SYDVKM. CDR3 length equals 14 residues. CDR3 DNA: TGTGCCAGCAGTTTATCGAGAGACCCGGGACAGGGCAACTTC. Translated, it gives CASSLSRDPGQGNF.

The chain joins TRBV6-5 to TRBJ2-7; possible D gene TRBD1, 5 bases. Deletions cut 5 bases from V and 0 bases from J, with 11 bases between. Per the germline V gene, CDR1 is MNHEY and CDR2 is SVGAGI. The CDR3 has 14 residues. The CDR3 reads CASSPAGLSYEQYF. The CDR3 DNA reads TGTGCCAGCAGTCCAGCAGGGCTCTCCTACGAGCAGTACTTC.

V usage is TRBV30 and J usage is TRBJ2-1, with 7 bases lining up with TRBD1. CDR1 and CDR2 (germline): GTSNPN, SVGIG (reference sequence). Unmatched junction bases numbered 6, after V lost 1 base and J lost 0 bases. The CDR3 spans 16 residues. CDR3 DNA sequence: TGTGCCTGGAGTGGGGAACAGGGGATCTCCTACAATGAGCAGTTCTTC. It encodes CAWSGEQGISYNEQFF.

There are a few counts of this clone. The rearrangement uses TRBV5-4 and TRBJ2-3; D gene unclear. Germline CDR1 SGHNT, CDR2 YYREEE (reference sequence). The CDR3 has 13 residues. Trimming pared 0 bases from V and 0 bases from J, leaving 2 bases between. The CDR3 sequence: CASSLGSTDTQYF. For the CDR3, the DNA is TGTGCCAGCAGCTTGGGCAGCACAGATACGCAGTATTTT. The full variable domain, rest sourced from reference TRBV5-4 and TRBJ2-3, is ETGVTQSPTHLIKTRGQQVTLRCSSQSGHNTVSWYQQALGQGPQFIFQYYREEENGRGNFPPRFSGLQFPNYSSELNVNALELDDSALYLCASSLGSTDTQYFGPGTRLTVL.

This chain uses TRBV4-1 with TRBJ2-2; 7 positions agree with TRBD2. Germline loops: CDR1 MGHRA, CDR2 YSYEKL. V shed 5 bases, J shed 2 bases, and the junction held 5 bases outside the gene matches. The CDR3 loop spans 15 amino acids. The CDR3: CASSAGTTNTGELFF. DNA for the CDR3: TGCGCCAGCAGCGCCGGGACTACTAACACCGGGGAGCTGTTTTTT.

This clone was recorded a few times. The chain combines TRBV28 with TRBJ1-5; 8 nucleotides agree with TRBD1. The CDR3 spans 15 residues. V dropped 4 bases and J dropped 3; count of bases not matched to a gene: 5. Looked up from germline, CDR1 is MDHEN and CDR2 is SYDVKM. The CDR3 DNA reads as TGTGCCAGCAGTTCCTCGGACAGGGACAATCAGCCCCAGCATTTT. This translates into CASSSSDRDNQPQHF.